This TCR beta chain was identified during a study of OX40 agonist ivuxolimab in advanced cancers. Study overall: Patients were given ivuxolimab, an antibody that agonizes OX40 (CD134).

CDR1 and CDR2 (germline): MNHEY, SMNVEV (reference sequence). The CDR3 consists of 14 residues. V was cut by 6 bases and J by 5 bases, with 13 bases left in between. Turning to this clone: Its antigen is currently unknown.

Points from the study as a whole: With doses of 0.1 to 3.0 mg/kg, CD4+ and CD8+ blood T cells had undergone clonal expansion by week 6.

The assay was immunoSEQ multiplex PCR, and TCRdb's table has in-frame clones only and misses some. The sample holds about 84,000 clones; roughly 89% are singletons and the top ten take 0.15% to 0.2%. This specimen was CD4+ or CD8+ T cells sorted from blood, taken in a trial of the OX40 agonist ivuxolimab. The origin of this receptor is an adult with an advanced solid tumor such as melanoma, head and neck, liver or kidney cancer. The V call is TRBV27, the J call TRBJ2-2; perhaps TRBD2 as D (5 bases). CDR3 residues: CASSELGVTGELFF. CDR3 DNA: TGTGCCAGCAGCGAACTGGGAGTAACCGGGGAGCTGTTTTTT.